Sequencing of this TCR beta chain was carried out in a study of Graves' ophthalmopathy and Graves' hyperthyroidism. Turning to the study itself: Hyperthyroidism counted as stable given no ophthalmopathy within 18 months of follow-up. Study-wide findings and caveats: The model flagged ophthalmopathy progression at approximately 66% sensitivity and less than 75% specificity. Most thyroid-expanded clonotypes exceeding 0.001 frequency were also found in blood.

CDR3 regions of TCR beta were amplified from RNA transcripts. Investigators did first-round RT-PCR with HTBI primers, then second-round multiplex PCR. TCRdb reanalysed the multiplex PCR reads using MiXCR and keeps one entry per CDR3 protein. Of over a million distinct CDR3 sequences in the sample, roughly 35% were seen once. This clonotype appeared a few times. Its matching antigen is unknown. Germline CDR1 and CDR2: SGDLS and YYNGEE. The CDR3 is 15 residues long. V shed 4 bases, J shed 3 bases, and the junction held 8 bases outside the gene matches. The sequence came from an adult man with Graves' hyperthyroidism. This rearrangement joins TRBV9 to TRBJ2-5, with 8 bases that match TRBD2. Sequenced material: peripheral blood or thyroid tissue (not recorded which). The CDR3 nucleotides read TGTGCCAGCAGCTACGGGGGGGCGGCGGAAGAGACCCAGTACTTC. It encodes CASSYGGAAEETQYF.